These T cell receptor beta chains were read from a single sample in a study of T cells after yellow fever vaccination. From the 5' RACE reads, TCRdb called clonotypes with MiXCR, one entry per CDR3 protein. The sample has approximately 340,000 distinct CDR3 sequences; about 9.5% are singletons. The source material was PBMCs, sampled on the day of the first yellow fever vaccination. Receptors originate from a man aged 18 to 35 who received the YFV17D yellow fever vaccine. CDR3s include the opening cysteine and the closing phenylalanine or tryptophan. The D gene is left open where the match is weak. Expanded clones get a size class; other rows say once, few or many, or leave the size out.

- many TRBJ2-5 TRBV12-3/TRBV12-4 13 CASSFLGQETQYF TGTGCCAGCAGTTTTTTGGGGCAAGAGACCCAGTACTTC
TRBD1 many TRBJ2-2 TRBV12-3/TRBV12-4 14 CASRTGLNTGELFF TGTGCCAGCAGGACAGGGCTAAACACCGGGGAGCTGTTTTTT
- - TRBJ2-3 TRBV5-4 13 CASSPYSADTQYF TGTGCCAGCAGCCCCTATAGTGCGGATACGCAGTATTTT
TRBD2 - TRBJ2-1 TRBV5-4 15 CASTETSGTYNEQFF TGTGCCAGCACCGAGACTAGCGGCACCTACAATGAGCAGTTCTTC
TRBD2 - TRBJ2-1 TRBV5-1 19 CASSGAPTRGGGSYNEQFF TGCGCCAGCAGCGGAGCCCCAACGCGGGGGGGCGGCTCCTACAATGAGCAGTTCTTC
- - TRBJ1-6 TRBV6-6 13 CASNEGNHSPLHF TGTGCCAGCAATGAGGGGAACCATTCACCCCTCCACTTT
- many TRBJ2-1 TRBV9 15 CASSLGGGQYNEQFF TGTGCCAGCAGCCTAGGAGGGGGCCAGTACAATGAGCAGTTCTTC
- few TRBJ2-5 TRBV5-1 16 CASSFSGPPLLETQYF TGCGCCAGCAGCTTTTCGGGCCCACCCCTCTTGGAGACCCAGTACTTC
TRBD1 few TRBJ2-2 TRBV7-2 15 CASSFGDRDTGELFF TGTGCCAGCAGCTTTGGGGACAGGGACACCGGGGAGCTGTTTTTT
- few TRBJ2-2 TRBV5-4 16 CASSLVHTSDTGELFF TGTGCCAGCAGCTTGGTTCATACTTCTGACACCGGGGAGCTGTTTTTT
TRBD1 few TRBJ2-1 TRBV5-1 13 CASSGQGADEQFF TGCGCCAGCAGCGGACAGGGGGCCGATGAGCAGTTCTTC
- few TRBJ1-5 TRBV20-1 17 CSASFGTELYSNQPQHF TGCAGTGCTAGTTTCGGCACAGAACTATATAGCAATCAGCCCCAGCATTTT
TRBD1 few TRBJ2-7 TRBV27 19 CASSLRWRGGRTSSYEQYF TGTGCCAGCAGTTTAAGGTGGCGAGGGGGCAGAACAAGCTCCTACGAGCAGTACTTC
- - TRBJ1-1 TRBV28 15 CASGAGYSVGTEAFF TGTGCCAGCGGTGCAGGGTATTCTGTCGGCACTGAAGCTTTCTTT
- - TRBJ1-1 TRBV5-6 13 CARSPTGVPEAFF TGTGCCAGGAGCCCCACGGGGGTTCCTGAAGCTTTCTTT
TRBD2 many TRBJ2-1 TRBV4-3 16 CASSQGGTRINNEQFF TGCGCCAGCAGCCAAGGTGGGACTAGAATCAACAATGAGCAGTTCTTC
TRBD2 few TRBJ2-1 TRBV5-1 16 CASSDSIAGGHNEQFF TGCGCCAGCAGCGACTCTATAGCGGGGGGGCACAATGAGCAGTTCTTC
- few TRBJ1-1 TRBV7-8 15 CASSLRMGGNTEAFF TGTGCCAGCAGCCTGAGAATGGGGGGCAACACTGAAGCTTTCTTT
TRBD1 few TRBJ1-1 TRBV29-1 15 CSVAGTGDLNTEAFF TGCAGCGTTGCCGGGACAGGGGATTTGAACACTGAAGCTTTCTTT
- many TRBJ2-3 TRBV12-3/TRBV12-4 12 CASSFEVGQQYF TGTGCCAGCAGTTTTGAGGTTGGCCAGCAGTATTTT
TRBD2 few TRBJ2-3 TRBV7-3 16 CASSTGTSGGAETQYF TGTGCCAGCAGCACTGGGACTAGCGGGGGGGCAGAGACGCAGTATTTT
TRBD1 - TRBJ2-7 TRBV10-3 14 CAISDSTGAYEQYF TGTGCCATCAGTGATTCGACAGGGGCCTACGAGCAGTACTTC
- - TRBJ1-1 TRBV20-1 11 CSARRDNEAFF TGCAGTGCTAGGCGGGACAATGAAGCTTTCTTT
- - TRBJ1-5 TRBV12-3/TRBV12-4 14 CASSLREGDQPQHF TGTGCCAGCAGTTTGAGGGAGGGCGATCAGCCCCAGCATTTT
- - TRBJ1-1 TRBV27 13 CASTSPGGTEAFF TGTGCCAGCACCTCCCCCGGAGGCACTGAAGCTTTCTTT
- many TRBJ2-2 TRBV12-3/TRBV12-4 14 CASTRTGRTGELFF TGTGCCAGCACCCGCACGGGGCGCACCGGGGAGCTGTTTTTT
TRBD1 - TRBJ2-1 TRBV19 16 CASSIDRTGRDNEQFF TGTGCCAGTAGTATAGATCGGACAGGGCGTGACAATGAGCAGTTCTTC
TRBD1 few TRBJ2-1 TRBV12-3/TRBV12-4 15 CASTLNRGSYNEQFF TGTGCCAGCACGCTCAACAGGGGTTCCTACAATGAGCAGTTCTTC
TRBD1 few TRBJ2-2 TRBV27 15 CASSTTGGSTGELFF TGTGCCAGCAGTACAACAGGGGGCAGCACCGGGGAGCTGTTTTTT